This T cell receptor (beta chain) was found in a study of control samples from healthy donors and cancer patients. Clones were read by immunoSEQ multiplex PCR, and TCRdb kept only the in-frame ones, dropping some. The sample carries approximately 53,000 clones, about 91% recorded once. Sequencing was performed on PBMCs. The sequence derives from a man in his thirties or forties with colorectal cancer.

DNA of the CDR3: TGTGCCACCAGTGACGTCGGGGGGGCCCGCACAGATACGCAGTATTTT. Amino acid sequence: CATSDVGGARTDTQYF. The chain combines TRBV24-1 with TRBJ2-3; 8 bases fit TRBD2. Germline V gene sequence: CDR1 KGHDR, CDR2 SFDVKD. J lost 1 base, V lost 4 bases, and 6 bases had no gene match. The length of the CDR3 is 16 residues.